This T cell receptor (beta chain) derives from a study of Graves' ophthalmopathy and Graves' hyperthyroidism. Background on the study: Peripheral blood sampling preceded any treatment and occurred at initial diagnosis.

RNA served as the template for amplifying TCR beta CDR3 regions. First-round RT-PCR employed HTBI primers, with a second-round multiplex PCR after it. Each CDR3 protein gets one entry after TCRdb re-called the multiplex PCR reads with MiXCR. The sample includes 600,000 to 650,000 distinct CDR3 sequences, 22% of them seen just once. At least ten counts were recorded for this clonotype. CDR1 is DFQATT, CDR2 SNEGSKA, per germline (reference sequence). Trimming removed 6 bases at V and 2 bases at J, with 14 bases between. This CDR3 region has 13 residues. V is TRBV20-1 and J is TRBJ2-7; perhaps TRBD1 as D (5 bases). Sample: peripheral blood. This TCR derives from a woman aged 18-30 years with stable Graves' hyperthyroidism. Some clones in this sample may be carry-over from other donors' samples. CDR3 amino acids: CSAYPTVAYEQYF. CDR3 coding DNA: TGCAGTGCCTACCCGACAGTAGCCTACGAGCAGTACTTC.